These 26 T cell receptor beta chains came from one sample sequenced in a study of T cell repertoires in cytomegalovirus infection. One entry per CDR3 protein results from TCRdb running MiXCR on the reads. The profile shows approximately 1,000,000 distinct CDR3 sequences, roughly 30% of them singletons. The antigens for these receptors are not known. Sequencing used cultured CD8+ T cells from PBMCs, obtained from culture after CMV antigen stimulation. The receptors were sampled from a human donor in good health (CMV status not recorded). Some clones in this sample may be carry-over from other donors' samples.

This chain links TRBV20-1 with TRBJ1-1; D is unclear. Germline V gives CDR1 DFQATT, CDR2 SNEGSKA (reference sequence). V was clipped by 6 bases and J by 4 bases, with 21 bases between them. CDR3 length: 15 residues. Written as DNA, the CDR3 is TGCAGTGCCCCTTTGCTTAGAGCGTGGGGCACTGAAGCTTTCTTT. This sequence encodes CSAPLLRAWGTEAFF.

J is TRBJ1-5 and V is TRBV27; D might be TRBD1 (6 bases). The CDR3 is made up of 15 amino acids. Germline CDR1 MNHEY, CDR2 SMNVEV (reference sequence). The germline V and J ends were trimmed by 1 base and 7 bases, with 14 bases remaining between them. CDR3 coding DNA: TGTGCCAGCAGTTTATTGGTTGGGGGCGGGCAGCCCCAGCATTTT. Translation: CASSLLVGGGQPQHF.

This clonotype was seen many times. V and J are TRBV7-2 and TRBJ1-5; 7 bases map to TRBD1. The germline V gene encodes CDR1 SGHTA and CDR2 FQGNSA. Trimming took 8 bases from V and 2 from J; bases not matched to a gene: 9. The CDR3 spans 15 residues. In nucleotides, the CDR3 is TGTGCCAGCCAAGCTTCGGGACAGCGCAATCAGCCCCAGCATTTT. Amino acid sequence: CASQASGQRNQPQHF.

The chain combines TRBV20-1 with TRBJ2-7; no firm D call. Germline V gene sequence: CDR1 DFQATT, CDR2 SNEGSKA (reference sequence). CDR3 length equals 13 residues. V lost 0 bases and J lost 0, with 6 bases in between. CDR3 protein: CSAREDASYEQYV. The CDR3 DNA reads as TGCAGTGCTAGAGAGGACGCCTCCTACGAGCAGTACGTC.

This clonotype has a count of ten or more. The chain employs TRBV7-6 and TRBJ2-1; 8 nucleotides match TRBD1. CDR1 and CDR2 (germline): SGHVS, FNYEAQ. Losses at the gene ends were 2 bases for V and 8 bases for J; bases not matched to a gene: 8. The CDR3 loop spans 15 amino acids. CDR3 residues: CASSLYNRGNDEQFF. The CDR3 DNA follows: TGTGCCAGCAGCTTATACAACAGGGGGAATGATGAGCAGTTCTTC. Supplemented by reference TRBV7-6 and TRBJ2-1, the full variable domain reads GAGVSQSPRYKVTKRGQDVALRCDPISGHVSLYWYRQALGQGPEFLTYFNYEAQQDKSGLPNDRFSAERPEGSISTLTIQRTEQRDSAMYRCASSLYNRGNDEQFFGPGTRLTVL.

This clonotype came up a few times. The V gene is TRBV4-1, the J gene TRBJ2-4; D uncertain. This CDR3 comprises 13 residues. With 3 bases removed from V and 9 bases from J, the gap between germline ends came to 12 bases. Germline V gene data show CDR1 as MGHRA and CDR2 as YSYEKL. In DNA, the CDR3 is TGCGCCAGCAGCCAGGATCGCCCAGTCATTCAGTACTTC. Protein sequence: CASSQDRPVIQYF.

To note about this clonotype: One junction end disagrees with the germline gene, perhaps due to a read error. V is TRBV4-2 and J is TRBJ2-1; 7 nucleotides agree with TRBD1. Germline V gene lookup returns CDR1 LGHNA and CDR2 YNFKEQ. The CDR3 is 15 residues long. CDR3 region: CASNQVVTGSDEQFF. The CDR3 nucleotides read TGTGCCAGCAACCAAGTTGTGACAGGGTCGGATGAGCAGTTCTTC.

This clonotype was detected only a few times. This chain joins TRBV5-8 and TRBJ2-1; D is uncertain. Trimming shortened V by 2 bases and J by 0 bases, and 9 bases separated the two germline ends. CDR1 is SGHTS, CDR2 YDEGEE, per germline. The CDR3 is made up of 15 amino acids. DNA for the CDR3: TGTGCCAGCAGCTTTACAGTGAGCTCCTACAATGAGCAGTTCTTC. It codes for CASSFTVSSYNEQFF. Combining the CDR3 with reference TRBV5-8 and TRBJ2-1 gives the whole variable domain EAGVTQSPTHLIKTRGQQATLRCSPISGHTSVYWYQQALGLGLQFLLWYDEGEERNRGNFPPRFSGRQFPNYSSELNVNALELEDSALYLCASSFTVSSYNEQFFGPGTRLTVL.

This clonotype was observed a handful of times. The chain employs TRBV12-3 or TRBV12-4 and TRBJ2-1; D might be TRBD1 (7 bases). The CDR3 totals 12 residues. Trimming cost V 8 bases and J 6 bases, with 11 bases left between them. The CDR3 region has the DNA TGTGCCAGCCGACAGGGAGGCAATGAGCAGTTCTTC. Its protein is CASRQGGNEQFF.

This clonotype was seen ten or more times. The CDR3 reads CASSLAILFGHSSYNSPLHF. CDR3 nucleotide sequence: TGTGCCAGCAGCTTAGCTATTCTGTTTGGACACAGCTCCTATAATTCACCCCTCCACTTT. The chain is built from TRBV7-9 and TRBJ1-6, with D maybe TRBD1 (5 bases). Trimming left V 0 bases short and J 0 bases short, with 18 bases between. This CDR3 has 20 amino acids. CDR1 SEHNR and CDR2 FQNEAQ come from the germline V gene (reference sequence). The variable domain in full, with the rest retrieved from reference TRBV7-9 and TRBJ1-6, is DTGVSQNPRHKITKRGQNVTFRCDPISEHNRLYWYRQTLGQGPEFLTYFQNEAQLEKSRLLSDRFSAERPKGSFSTLEIQRTEQGDSAMYLCASSLAILFGHSSYNSPLHFGNGTRLTVT.

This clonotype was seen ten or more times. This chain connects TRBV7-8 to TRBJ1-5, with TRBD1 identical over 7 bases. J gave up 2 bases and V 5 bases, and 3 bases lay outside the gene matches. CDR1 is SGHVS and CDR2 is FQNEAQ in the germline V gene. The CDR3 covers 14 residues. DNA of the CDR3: TGTGCCAGCAGCGTAACAGGGGGCAATCAGCCCCAGCATTTT. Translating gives CASSVTGGNQPQHF.

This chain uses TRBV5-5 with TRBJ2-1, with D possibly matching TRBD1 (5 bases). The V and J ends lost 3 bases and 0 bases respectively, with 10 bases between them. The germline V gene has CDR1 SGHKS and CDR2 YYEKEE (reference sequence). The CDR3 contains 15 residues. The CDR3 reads CASSSNRGSYNEQFF. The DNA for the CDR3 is TGTGCCAGCAGCTCTAATAGGGGCTCCTACAATGAGCAGTTCTTC.

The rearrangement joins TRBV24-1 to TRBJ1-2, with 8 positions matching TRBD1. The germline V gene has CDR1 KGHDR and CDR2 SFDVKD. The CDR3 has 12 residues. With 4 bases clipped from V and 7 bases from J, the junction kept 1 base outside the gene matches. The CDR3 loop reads CATSETGVGYTF. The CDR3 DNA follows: TGTGCCACCAGTGAGACAGGGGTTGGCTACACCTTC.

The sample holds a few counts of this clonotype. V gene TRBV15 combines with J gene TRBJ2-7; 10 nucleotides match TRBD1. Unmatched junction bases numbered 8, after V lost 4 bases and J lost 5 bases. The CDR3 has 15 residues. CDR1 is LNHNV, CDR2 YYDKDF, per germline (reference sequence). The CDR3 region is CATSTGTGDGDEQYV. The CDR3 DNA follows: TGTGCCACCAGCACCGGGACAGGGGACGGGGACGAGCAGTACGTC.

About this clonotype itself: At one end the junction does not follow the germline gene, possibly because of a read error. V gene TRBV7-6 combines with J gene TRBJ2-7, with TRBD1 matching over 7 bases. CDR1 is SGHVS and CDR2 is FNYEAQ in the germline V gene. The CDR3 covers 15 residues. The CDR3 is CASSPPRTGSYERYF. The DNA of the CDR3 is TGTGCCAGCAGCCCGCCCCGGACAGGCTCCTACGAGCGGTACTTC.

The CDR3 is CASSIGYRATNEKLFF. CDR3 DNA: TGTGCCAGTAGTATAGGGTACAGGGCAACTAATGAAAAACTGTTTTTT. This rearrangement joins TRBV19 to TRBJ1-4; D perhaps matches TRBD1 (6 bases). Trimming cost V 1 base and J 0 bases, with 9 bases left between them. CDR1 LNHDA and CDR2 SQIVND come from the germline V gene (reference sequence). The CDR3 is 16 residues long.

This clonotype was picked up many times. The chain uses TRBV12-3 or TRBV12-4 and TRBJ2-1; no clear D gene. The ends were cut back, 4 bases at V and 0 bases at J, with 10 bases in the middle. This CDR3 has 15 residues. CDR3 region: CASSSRSASYNEQFF. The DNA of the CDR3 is TGTGCCAGCAGTTCTAGGAGCGCCTCCTACAATGAGCAGTTCTTC.

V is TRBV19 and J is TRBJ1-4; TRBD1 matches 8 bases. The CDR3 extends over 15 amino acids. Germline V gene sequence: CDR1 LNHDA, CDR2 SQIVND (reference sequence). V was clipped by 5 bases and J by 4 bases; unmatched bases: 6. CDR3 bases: TGTGCCAGTAGTTATGGGACAGGAGGTAATGAAAAACTGTTTTTT. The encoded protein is CASSYGTGGNEKLFF.

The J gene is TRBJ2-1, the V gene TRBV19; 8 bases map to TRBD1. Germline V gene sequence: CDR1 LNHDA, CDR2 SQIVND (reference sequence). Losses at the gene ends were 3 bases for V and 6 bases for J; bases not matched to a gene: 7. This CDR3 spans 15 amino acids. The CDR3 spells CASSIMQGARNEQFF. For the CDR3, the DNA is TGTGCCAGTAGTATCATGCAGGGGGCGCGCAATGAGCAGTTCTTC.

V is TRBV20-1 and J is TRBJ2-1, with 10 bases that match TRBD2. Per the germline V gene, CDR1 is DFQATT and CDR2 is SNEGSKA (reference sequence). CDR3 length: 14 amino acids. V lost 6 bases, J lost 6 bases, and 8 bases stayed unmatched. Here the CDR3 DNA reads TGCAGTGCCCTCAAAGCGGGGGGGCTCAATGAGCAGTTCTTC. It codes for CSALKAGGLNEQFF.

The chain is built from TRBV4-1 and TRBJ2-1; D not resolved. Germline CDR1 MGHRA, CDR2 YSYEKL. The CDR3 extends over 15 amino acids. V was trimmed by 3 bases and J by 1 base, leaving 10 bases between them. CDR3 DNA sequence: TGCGCCAGCAGCCAGGCGACGGATTCCTACAATGAGCAGTTCTTC. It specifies CASSQATDSYNEQFF.

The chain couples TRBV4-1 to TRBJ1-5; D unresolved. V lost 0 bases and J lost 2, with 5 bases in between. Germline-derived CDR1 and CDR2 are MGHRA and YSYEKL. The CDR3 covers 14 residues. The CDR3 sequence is CASSQETGNQPQHF. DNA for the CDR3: TGCGCCAGCAGCCAAGAAACCGGCAATCAGCCCCAGCATTTT.

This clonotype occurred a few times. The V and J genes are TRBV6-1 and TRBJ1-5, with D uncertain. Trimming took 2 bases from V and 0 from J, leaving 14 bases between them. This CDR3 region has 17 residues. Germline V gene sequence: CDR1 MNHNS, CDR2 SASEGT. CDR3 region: CASSEYWRAYSNQPQHF. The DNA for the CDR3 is TGTGCCAGCAGTGAATATTGGCGAGCTTATAGCAATCAGCCCCAGCATTTT.

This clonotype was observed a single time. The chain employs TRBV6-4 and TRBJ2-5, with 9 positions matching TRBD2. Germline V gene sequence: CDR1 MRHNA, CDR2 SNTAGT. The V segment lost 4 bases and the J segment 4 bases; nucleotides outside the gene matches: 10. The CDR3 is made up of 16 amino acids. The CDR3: CASSVGTSPRRETQYF. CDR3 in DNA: TGTGCCAGCAGTGTCGGGACTAGCCCTAGACGAGAGACCCAGTACTTC.

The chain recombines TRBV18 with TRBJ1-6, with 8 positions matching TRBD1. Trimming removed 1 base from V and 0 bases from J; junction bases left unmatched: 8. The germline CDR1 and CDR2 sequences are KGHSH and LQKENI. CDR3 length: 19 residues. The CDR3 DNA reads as TGTGCCAGCTCACCACGATCCGCAGGGGGCAGCTCCTATAATTCACCCCTCCACTTT. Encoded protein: CASSPRSAGGSSYNSPLHF.

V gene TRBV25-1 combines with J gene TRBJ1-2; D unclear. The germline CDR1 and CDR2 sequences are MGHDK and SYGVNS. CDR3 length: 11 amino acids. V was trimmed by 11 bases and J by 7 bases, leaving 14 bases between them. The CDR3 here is CAVRVGFGYTF. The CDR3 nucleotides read TGTGCCGTTCGGGTCGGGTTTGGCTACACCTTC.